A selection of T cell receptor beta chains follows, all from one sample in a study of identical twins. TCRdb reprocessed the 5' RACE reads via MiXCR and lists one record per CDR3 protein. The sample consists of some 1,600,000 distinct CDR3 sequences, about 30% of them appearing once. The specimen sequenced was cord blood. These receptors all stem from a newborn girl in good health. The CDR3 runs from the conserved cysteine through the conserved F or W. The order of the fields is CDR3 DNA, CDR3 protein, clone size, D gene, CDR3 length, V gene, J gene. A D gene is named only where the DNA matches it firmly. Only some rows state a clone size, as once, few, many or a class for expanded clones.

DNA: TGTGCCACCAAGGCCTCTGGGGCCAACGTCCTGACTTTC
CDR3: CATKASGANVLTF
size: NA
D: NA
length: 13
V: TRBV24-1
J: TRBJ2-6

DNA: TGTGCCAGCAGTTCCCTAGCGGGAACCAACGAGCAGTACTTC
CDR3: CASSSLAGTNEQYF
size: NA
D: TRBD2
length: 14
V: TRBV27
J: TRBJ2-7

DNA: TGTGCCAGCAGCCAAGATTTCGGCAGGGCGGGCTATGGCTACACCTTC
CDR3: CASSQDFGRAGYGYTF
size: few
D: NA
length: 16
V: TRBV3-1
J: TRBJ1-2

DNA: TGCGCCAGCTGGGGAGGGTTGGAAAATCAGCCCCAGCATTTT
CDR3: CASWGGLENQPQHF
size: few
D: NA
length: 14
V: TRBV10-2
J: TRBJ1-5

DNA: TGCAGTGCTCAAACGGAGGGGGGCGTCCTGACTTTC
CDR3: CSAQTEGGVLTF
size: few
D: NA
length: 12
V: TRBV20-1
J: TRBJ2-6

DNA: TGTGCCAGCAGCTTAGCGCCACATAGTCTCGGAAACATTCAGTACTTC
CDR3: CASSLAPHSLGNIQYF
size: few
D: NA
length: 16
V: TRBV7-2
J: TRBJ2-4

DNA: TGTGCCATCAGCCTCCGGGACAGGGGAGAAAATGAGCAGTTCTTC
CDR3: CAISLRDRGENEQFF
size: NA
D: TRBD1
length: 15
V: TRBV10-3
J: TRBJ2-1

DNA: TGTGCCAGCAGCGCGACCGGGACAGGGGGCCAAGAGACCCAGTACTTC
CDR3: CASSATGTGGQETQYF
size: NA
D: TRBD1
length: 16
V: TRBV3-1
J: TRBJ2-5

DNA: TGCAGTGCTAGAGATCTGAGCGCCAGCTCCTACAATGAGCAGTTCTTC
CDR3: CSARDLSASSYNEQFF
size: NA
D: NA
length: 16
V: TRBV20-1
J: TRBJ2-1

DNA: TGTGCCAGCAGTCCCCGGTCTCCGGGGACGTCCTACGAGCAGTACTTC
CDR3: CASSPRSPGTSYEQYF
size: NA
D: NA
length: 16
V: TRBV27
J: TRBJ2-7

DNA: TGTGCCAGCAGCGACGTAGGCGGCCTCTCCTACAATGAGCAGTTCTTC
CDR3: CASSDVGGLSYNEQFF
size: NA
D: NA
length: 16
V: TRBV11-2
J: TRBJ2-1

DNA: TGTGCCAGCAGCTTAGCTCAGGGCCGTTCGTCGTATTTT
CDR3: CASSLAQGRSSYF
size: NA
D: NA
length: 13
V: TRBV7-9
J: TRBJ2-3

DNA: TGTGCCAGCAGTGAACGCGGCGGACCGACCTACGAGCAGTACTTC
CDR3: CASSERGGPTYEQYF
size: NA
D: NA
length: 15
V: TRBV2
J: TRBJ2-7

DNA: TGTGCCAGCAGCCGCTCTGGGCAGGGACATAGCACAGATACGCAGTATTTT
CDR3: CASSRSGQGHSTDTQYF
size: NA
D: NA
length: 17
V: TRBV3-1
J: TRBJ2-3

DNA: TGTGCCAGCAGTGCCGGACGGGTCACTGAAGCTTTCTTT
CDR3: CASSAGRVTEAFF
size: NA
D: NA
length: 13
V: TRBV2
J: TRBJ1-1

DNA: TGTGCCAGCAGCTTAGGGTTCGGAAGCTCCTACAATGAGCAGTTCTTC
CDR3: CASSLGFGSSYNEQFF
size: NA
D: NA
length: 16
V: TRBV7-9
J: TRBJ2-1

DNA: TGTGCCAGCAGCTTAGTTGAGGTGAAGGGCTACACCTTC
CDR3: CASSLVEVKGYTF
size: many
D: NA
length: 13
V: TRBV7-8
J: TRBJ1-2

DNA: TGTGCCAGCAGCCCTTCCCCGACCTCAAGCTATGGCTACACCTTC
CDR3: CASSPSPTSSYGYTF
size: NA
D: NA
length: 15
V: TRBV7-9
J: TRBJ1-2

DNA: TGCAGTGCTATCTTAGCGGGGGTCTCCTACGAGCAGTACTTC
CDR3: CSAILAGVSYEQYF
size: many
D: TRBD2
length: 14
V: TRBV20-1
J: TRBJ2-7

DNA: TGCAGTGCTATGGGACTAGCCGGGAATGGGCAGTACTTC
CDR3: CSAMGLAGNGQYF
size: NA
D: TRBD2
length: 13
V: TRBV20-1
J: TRBJ2-5

DNA: TGTGCCAGCAGCTTGATAGGGCAGGGCAAAGATACGCAGTATTTT
CDR3: CASSLIGQGKDTQYF
size: NA
D: NA
length: 15
V: TRBV5-6
J: TRBJ2-3

DNA: TGTGCCAGCAGTTACACCCCGTTGGGGGCCGTTACCTACGAGCAGTACTTC
CDR3: CASSYTPLGAVTYEQYF
size: few
D: NA
length: 17
V: TRBV6-6
J: TRBJ2-7

DNA: TGTGCCAGCAGCCAAGCCGGACTAGCGGGGGTCAATGAGCAGTTCTTC
CDR3: CASSQAGLAGVNEQFF
size: NA
D: TRBD2
length: 16
V: TRBV4-2
J: TRBJ2-1

DNA: TGCAGTGCTAGTGTACTAGCGGCCAGGAATGAGCAGTTCTTC
CDR3: CSASVLAARNEQFF
size: NA
D: TRBD2
length: 14
V: TRBV20-1
J: TRBJ2-1

DNA: TGCGCCAGCAGCCGAATTGCGGGGGGGGGCACAGATACGCAGTATTTT
CDR3: CASSRIAGGGTDTQYF
size: NA
D: TRBD2
length: 16
V: TRBV5-1
J: TRBJ2-3

DNA: TGTGCCAGCTCTCACGGAGGCGGGGTTCCGATCCCTGGCTACACCTTC
CDR3: CASSHGGGVPIPGYTF
size: NA
D: NA
length: 16
V: TRBV18
J: TRBJ1-2

DNA: TGTGCCAGCAGTAGGGGGGGGACAAGCTCCTACGAGCAGTACTTC
CDR3: CASSRGGTSSYEQYF
size: few
D: NA
length: 15
V: TRBV6-1
J: TRBJ2-7

DNA: TGTGCCATCAGCTGGACTAGCGGGGGTTTCGATGAGCAGTACTTC
CDR3: CAISWTSGGFDEQYF
size: few
D: TRBD2
length: 15
V: TRBV10-3
J: TRBJ2-7

DNA: TGTGCCAGCAGCACCCGACGAACAGGGGTCTATAGCAATCAGCCCCAGCATTTT
CDR3: CASSTRRTGVYSNQPQHF
size: NA
D: TRBD1
length: 18
V: TRBV7-8
J: TRBJ1-5

DNA: TGTGCCAGCAGCCGGGGAGTTGTATTCGGGGCCAAAAACATTCAGTACTTC
CDR3: CASSRGVVFGAKNIQYF
size: NA
D: NA
length: 17
V: TRBV7-2
J: TRBJ2-4

DNA: TGTGCCAGCAGCGCCTGGACTAGCGGGTACTTGGATACGCAGTATTTT
CDR3: CASSAWTSGYLDTQYF
size: many
D: TRBD2
length: 16
V: TRBV13
J: TRBJ2-3

DNA: TGTGCCAGCAGTGGACCGGGACGGGGCTACGAGCAGTACTTC
CDR3: CASSGPGRGYEQYF
size: NA
D: NA
length: 14
V: TRBV6-5
J: TRBJ2-7

DNA: TGTGCCAGCGCAAAGCGGGGGCGCACAGATACGCAGTATTTT
CDR3: CASAKRGRTDTQYF
size: few
D: TRBD2
length: 14
V: TRBV6-1
J: TRBJ2-3

DNA: TGTGCCAGCAGTCGAACCGGGACTAGCGTCAATGAGCAGTTCTTC
CDR3: CASSRTGTSVNEQFF
size: few
D: TRBD2
length: 15
V: TRBV6-6
J: TRBJ2-1

DNA: TGTGCCAGCAGTTTATCACACGGGAGCAATCAGCCCCAGCATTTT
CDR3: CASSLSHGSNQPQHF
size: NA
D: NA
length: 15
V: TRBV27
J: TRBJ1-5